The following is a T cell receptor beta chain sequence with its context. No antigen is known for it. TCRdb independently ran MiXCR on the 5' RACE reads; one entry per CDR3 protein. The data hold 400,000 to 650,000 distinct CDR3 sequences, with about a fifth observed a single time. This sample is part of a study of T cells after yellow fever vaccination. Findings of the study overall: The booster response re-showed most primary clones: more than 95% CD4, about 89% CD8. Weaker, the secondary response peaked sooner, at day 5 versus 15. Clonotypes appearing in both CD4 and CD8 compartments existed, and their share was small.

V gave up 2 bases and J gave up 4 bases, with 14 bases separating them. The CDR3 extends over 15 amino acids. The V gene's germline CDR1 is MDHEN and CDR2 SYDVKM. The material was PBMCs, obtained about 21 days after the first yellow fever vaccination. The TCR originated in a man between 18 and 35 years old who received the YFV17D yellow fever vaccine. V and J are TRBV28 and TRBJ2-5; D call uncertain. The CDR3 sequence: CASSLIRAGGETQYF. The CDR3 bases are TGTGCCAGCAGTTTAATTCGGGCAGGCGGAGAGACCCAGTACTTC.